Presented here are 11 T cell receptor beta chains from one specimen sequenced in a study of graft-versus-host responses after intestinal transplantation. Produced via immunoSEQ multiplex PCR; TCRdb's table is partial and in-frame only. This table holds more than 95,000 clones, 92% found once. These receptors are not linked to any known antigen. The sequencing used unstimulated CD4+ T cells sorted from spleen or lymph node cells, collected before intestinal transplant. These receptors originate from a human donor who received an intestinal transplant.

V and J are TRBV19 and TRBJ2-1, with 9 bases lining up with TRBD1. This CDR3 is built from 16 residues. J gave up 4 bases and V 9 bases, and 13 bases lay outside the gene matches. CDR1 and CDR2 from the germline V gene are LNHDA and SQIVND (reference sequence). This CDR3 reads CASTPTGTGSYNEQFF. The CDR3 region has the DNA TGTGCCAGCACGCCGACCGGGACAGGGTCATACAATGAGCAGTTCTTC.

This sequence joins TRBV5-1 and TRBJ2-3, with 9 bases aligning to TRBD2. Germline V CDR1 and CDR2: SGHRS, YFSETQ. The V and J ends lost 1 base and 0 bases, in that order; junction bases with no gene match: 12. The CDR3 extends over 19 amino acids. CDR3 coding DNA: TGCGCCAGCAGCTTGTGGCAAGATACTAGCGGGCTAAGCACAGATACGCAGTATTTT. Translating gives CASSLWQDTSGLSTDTQYF.

CDR3 in DNA: TGTGCCTGGGGGGACAGGGACTATGGCTACACCTTC. Protein: CAWGDRDYGYTF. V is TRBV30 and J is TRBJ1-2; TRBD1 aligns across 9 bases. Germline V CDR1 and CDR2: GTSNPN, SVGIG (reference sequence). This CDR3 has 12 amino acids. Germline trimming cut 5 bases from V and 3 bases from J; bases unmatched to any gene: 1.

Written as DNA, the CDR3 is TGCGCCAGCAGCCAAGCCCCCGCACAGCTGAACACTGAAGCTTTCTTT. This gives the protein CASSQAPAQLNTEAFF. The chain recombines TRBV4-1 with TRBJ1-1; unclear D gene. Trimming pared 1 base from V and 0 bases from J, leaving 12 bases between. This CDR3 contains 16 residues. Germline V lookup: CDR1 MGHRA, CDR2 YSYEKL.

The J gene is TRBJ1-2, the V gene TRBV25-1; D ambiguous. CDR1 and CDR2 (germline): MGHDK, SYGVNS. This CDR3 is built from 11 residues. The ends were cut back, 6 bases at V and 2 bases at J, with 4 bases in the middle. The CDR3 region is CASSVNYGYTF. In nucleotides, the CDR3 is TGTGCCAGCAGCGTAAACTATGGCTACACCTTC.

As DNA, the CDR3 is TGTGCCAGCAGGCAACCGGGACAGAACTCTCTCTACGAGCAGTACTTC. Protein sequence: CASRQPGQNSLYEQYF. The chain recombines TRBV27 with TRBJ2-7; 7 nucleotides agree with TRBD1. This CDR3 contains 16 residues. J lost 3 bases, V lost 6 bases, and 14 bases had no gene match. The germline CDR1 and CDR2 sequences are MNHEY and SMNVEV (reference sequence).

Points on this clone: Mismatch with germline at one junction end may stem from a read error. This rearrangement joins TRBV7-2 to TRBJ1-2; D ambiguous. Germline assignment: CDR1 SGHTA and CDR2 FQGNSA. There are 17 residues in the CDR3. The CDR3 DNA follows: TGTGCCAGCAGCTTAAGTGGGCGCGAACTTGCCTTCTATGGCTACACTTTC. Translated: CASSLSGRELAFYGYTF.

The CDR3 nucleotides are TGCGCCAGCAGGATCCACAGGGAAGTCGCTGAAGCTTTCTTT. It translates to CASRIHREVAEAFF. The V gene is TRBV5-1, the J gene TRBJ1-1, with D perhaps matching TRBD1 (6 bases). CDR1 is SGHRS, CDR2 YFSETQ, per germline. V lost 5 bases, J lost 6 bases, and 17 bases lay in between. This CDR3 has 14 amino acids.

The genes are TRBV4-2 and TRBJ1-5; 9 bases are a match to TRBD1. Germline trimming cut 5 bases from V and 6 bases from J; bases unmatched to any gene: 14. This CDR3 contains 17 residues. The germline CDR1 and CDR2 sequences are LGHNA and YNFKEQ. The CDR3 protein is CASSDDRGRNMGQPQHF. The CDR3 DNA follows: TGTGCCAGCAGCGACGACAGGGGGAGGAACATGGGTCAGCCCCAGCATTTT.

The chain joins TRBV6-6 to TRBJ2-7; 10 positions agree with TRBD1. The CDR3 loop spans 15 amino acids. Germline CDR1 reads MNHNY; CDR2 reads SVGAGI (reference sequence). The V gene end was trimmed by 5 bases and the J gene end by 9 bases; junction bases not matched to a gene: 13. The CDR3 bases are TGTGCCAGCAGTGGGGCCGGGACAGGGGAGAACGTGCAGTACTTC. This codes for CASSGAGTGENVQYF.

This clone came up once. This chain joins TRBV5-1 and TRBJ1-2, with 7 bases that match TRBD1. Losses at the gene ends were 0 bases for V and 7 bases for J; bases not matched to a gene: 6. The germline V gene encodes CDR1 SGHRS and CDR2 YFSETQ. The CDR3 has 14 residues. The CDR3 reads CASSLAVGGVGYTF. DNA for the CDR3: TGCGCCAGCAGCTTGGCCGTAGGGGGCGTTGGCTACACCTTC.